This passage covers 16 T cell receptor beta chains from one sample sequenced in a study of T cells after yellow fever vaccination. TCRdb reanalysed the 5' RACE reads using MiXCR and keeps one entry per CDR3 protein. The sample records a few hundred thousand distinct CDR3 sequences, 7% to 10% being singletons. The specimen was PBMCs, collected about 49 days after the first yellow fever vaccination. These receptors came from a man between 18 and 29 years old who received the YFV17D yellow fever vaccine.

The chain carries TRBV20-1 and TRBJ2-7; D is unresolved. The V and J ends lost 3 bases and 0 bases respectively, with 9 bases between them. There are 13 residues in the CDR3. The germline gives CDR1 DFQATT, CDR2 SNEGSKA (reference sequence). The CDR3 DNA reads TGCAGTGCTAGCTCCCGCGGCTCCTACGAGCAGTACGTC. Translated: CSASSRGSYEQYV.

The chain carries TRBV19 and TRBJ1-5; D unresolved. CDR1 LNHDA and CDR2 SQIVND come from the germline V gene (reference sequence). The CDR3 is 15 amino acids. V gave up 3 bases and J gave up 0 bases, with 9 bases separating them. CDR3 protein: CASSMGQYSNQPQHF. The DNA for the CDR3 is TGTGCCAGTAGTATGGGCCAGTATAGCAATCAGCCCCAGCATTTT. Based on the CDR3 plus reference TRBV19 and TRBJ1-5, the full variable domain is DGGITQSPKYLFRKEGQNVTLSCEQNLNHDAMYWYRQDPGQGLRLIYYSQIVNDFQKGDIAEGYSVSREKKESFPLTVTSAQKNPTAFYLCASSMGQYSNQPQHFGDGTRLSIL.

V gene TRBV6-5 combines with J gene TRBJ2-1; 10 nucleotides agree with TRBD2. V was clipped by 0 bases and J by 7 bases; unmatched bases: 6. The CDR3 contains 16 residues. Germline V gives CDR1 MNHEY, CDR2 SVGAGI. The CDR3, as DNA: TGTGCCAGCAGTTACTCGAGAGCGGGGGGGTCAAATGAGCAGTTCTTC. Translation: CASSYSRAGGSNEQFF.

This clonotype was found many times. This chain connects TRBV5-1 to TRBJ2-1, with 8 bases that match TRBD2. Germline V lookup: CDR1 SGHRS, CDR2 YFSETQ. This CDR3 has 15 residues. V shed 4 bases and J 7 bases; nucleotides not matched to a gene: 10. Here the CDR3 reads CASSPLPGGQNEQFF. CDR3 nucleotides: TGCGCCAGCAGCCCGCTCCCGGGGGGGCAGAATGAGCAGTTCTTC.

The V gene is TRBV7-3, the J gene TRBJ2-5, with TRBD2 as a possible D gene (6 bases). The CDR3 loop spans 13 amino acids. V gave up 0 bases and J gave up 5 bases, with 7 bases separating them. CDR1 and CDR2 from the germline V gene are SGHTA and FQGTGA. The CDR3 coding sequence is TGTGCCAGCAGCTTAACCAGCGGGGAGACCCAGTACTTC. As protein: CASSLTSGETQYF. The full variable domain, in which reference TRBV7-3 and TRBJ2-5 provide the parts outside the CDR3, is GAGVSQTPSNKVTEKGKYVELRCDPISGHTALYWYRQSLGQGPEFLIYFQGTGAADDSGLPNDRFFAVRPEGSVSTLKIQRTERGDSAVYLCASSLTSGETQYFGPGTRLLVL.

This clonotype has only a few counts. The chain is built from TRBV9 and TRBJ1-1; 10 nucleotides agree with TRBD1. The trim removed 0 bases at V and 5 bases at J, leaving 7 bases unmatched. This CDR3 contains 16 residues. CDR1 is SGDLS, CDR2 YYNGEE, per germline. The CDR3 loop is CASSVGATGGKTEAFF. Here the CDR3 DNA reads TGTGCCAGCAGCGTAGGGGCGACAGGGGGCAAGACTGAAGCTTTCTTT.

The genes are TRBV7-3 and TRBJ1-5, with D possibly matching TRBD1 (5 bases). Trimming left V 4 bases short and J 1 base short, with 17 bases between. Germline V lookup: CDR1 SGHTA, CDR2 FQGTGA. The CDR3 is 17 amino acids. The CDR3 is CASSYRQMLWSNQPQHF. DNA for the CDR3: TGTGCCAGCAGCTACAGACAGATGTTATGGAGCAATCAGCCCCAGCATTTT.

This clonotype has only a few counts. The chain is built from TRBV2 and TRBJ2-7; a weak D match, TRBD1 (5 bases). Germline loops: CDR1 SNHLY, CDR2 FYNNEI. The length of the CDR3 is 14 residues. The V end lost 3 bases, the J end lost 2 bases, and 11 bases lay between the germline ends. The CDR3 DNA is TGTGCCAGCAGTGAGTCCGACAGAGCCTACGAGCAGTACTTC. Translating it yields CASSESDRAYEQYF.

The chain recombines TRBV23-1 with TRBJ1-4; D may be TRBD1 (5 bases). TRBV23-1 qualifies as an ORF whose function is uncertain. The CDR3 is 17 amino acids. The germline V and J ends were trimmed by 3 bases and 3 bases, with 17 bases remaining between them. CDR3 protein: CASSHDSPGWPNEKLFF. For the CDR3, the DNA is TGCGCCAGCAGTCACGATTCCCCAGGGTGGCCTAATGAAAAACTGTTTTTT.

This clonotype was detected many times. The chain joins TRBV20-1 to TRBJ2-2; 9 bases match TRBD1. CDR1 is DFQATT and CDR2 is SNEGSKA in the germline V gene (reference sequence). Unmatched junction bases numbered 1, after V lost 7 bases and J lost 4 bases. CDR3 length: 12 amino acids. The chain's CDR3 is CSVGQGTGELFF. CDR3 in DNA: TGCAGTGTGGGACAGGGCACCGGGGAGCTGTTTTTT.

This clonotype was seen a handful of times. The chain couples TRBV7-6 to TRBJ2-2, with D unclear. CDR1 is SGHVS and CDR2 is FNYEAQ in the germline V gene. CDR3 length: 17 amino acids. V lost 2 bases and J lost 0, with 13 bases in between. The CDR3 coding sequence is TGTGCCAGCAGCTTACCGTCGGTGGGAACGAACACCGGGGAGCTGTTTTTT. Translation gives CASSLPSVGTNTGELFF.

Only a few counts were recorded for this clonotype. The V gene is TRBV7-9, the J gene TRBJ2-7, with 9 bases fitting TRBD2. V lost 5 bases, J lost 4 bases, and 12 bases stayed unmatched. Germline V gene data show CDR1 as SEHNR and CDR2 as FQNEAQ (reference sequence). The CDR3 has 16 amino acids. The CDR3 DNA sequence: TGTGCCAGCAGCATTTTCCGGCCTAGCGGGGTTTACGAGCAGTACTTC. Translation: CASSIFRPSGVYEQYF.

This clonotype was picked up many times. J is TRBJ2-3 and V is TRBV7-2; 8 bases are a match to TRBD2. Trimming at V came to 7 bases and at J to 6 bases, leaving 15 bases not matched to a gene. Germline assignment: CDR1 SGHTA and CDR2 FQGNSA. CDR3 size: 16 residues. CDR3 sequence reads: CASNPFLGGGSDTQYF. CDR3 nucleotide sequence: TGTGCCAGCAACCCCTTTTTAGGCGGGGGGTCCGATACGCAGTATTTT.

About this clonotype: Compared with germline, one end of the junction differs, possibly owing to a read error. The chain recombines TRBV20-1 with TRBJ2-3, with 11 bases fitting TRBD2. CDR1 is DFQATT, CDR2 SNEGSKA, per germline (reference sequence). The CDR3 consists of 16 residues. The CDR3 sequence: CCARALTSGDTDTQYF. CDR3 DNA: TGCTGTGCTAGGGCACTGACTAGCGGGGACACAGATACGCAGTATTTT.

This sequence joins TRBV7-2 and TRBJ1-4; D is unclear. This CDR3 is built from 15 residues. V lost 0 bases and J lost 7, with 12 bases in between. CDR1 and CDR2 (germline): SGHTA, FQGNSA. CDR3 in amino acids: CASSLAAARSEKLFF. DNA for the CDR3: TGTGCCAGCAGCTTAGCTGCAGCTAGAAGTGAAAAACTGTTTTTT.

This clonotype has more than one count but fewer than ten. V gene TRBV7-8 combines with J gene TRBJ1-1; no firm D call. This CDR3 spans 16 amino acids. Trimming shortened V by 2 bases and J by 4 bases, and 17 bases separated the two germline ends. CDR1 is SGHVS and CDR2 is FQNEAQ in the germline V gene. CDR3 sequence reads: CASSLPTSVEVTEAFF. The DNA of the CDR3 is TGTGCCAGCAGCTTACCGACATCGGTAGAGGTCACTGAAGCTTTCTTT.